Ten or more counts support the clone carrying this T cell receptor (beta chain). TRAV- and TRBV-specific primers primed first-strand cDNA, covering alpha and beta chains. TCR amplification ran 15 to 20 PCR cycles using constant-region and V-primer adapter primers. TCRdb recomputed calls from the reads with MiXCR, one row per CDR3 protein. Of approximately 84,000 distinct CDR3 sequences in the sample, roughly 17% are singletons; the top ten hold approximately 1.3%. Time point noted: after trial treatment. The treatment denotes: LDRT plus nivolumab, ipilimumab, low-dose cyclophosphamide and aspirin (RACIN trial). The donors' treatment consisted of nivolumab, ipilimumab, aspirin, low-dose cyclophosphamide and low-dose radiotherapy. The data are from a study of low-dose radiotherapy and immunotherapy resistance in tumors. In the study overall: A total of 13 Gy over 26 weeks was given to Cohort 2 as 1 Gy per fraction every two weeks. At a dose of 200 mg/m2, intravenous cyclophosphamide was given every two weeks, one day before radiation and immunotherapy. Patients took 300 mg oral aspirin daily for four cycles from cycle 1 day 1.

The CDR3 runs 12 residues. CDR1 is SGHTA, CDR2 FQGNSA, per germline. V was trimmed by 5 bases and J by 4 bases, leaving 6 bases between them. The sequencing used PBMCs, collected after low-dose radiotherapy plus immunotherapy. The rearrangement links TRBV7-2 to TRBJ1-5; unclear D gene. The sequence came from a male donor with prostate cancer. CDR3 residues: CASSMNNQPQHF. CDR3 in DNA: TGTGCCAGCAGCATGAATAATCAGCCCCAGCATTTT.